These 31 T cell receptor beta chains were sequenced from one sample in a study of T cell responses to AZD1222 COVID-19 vaccine. This table comes from immunoSEQ multiplex PCR, and its TCRdb copy is limited to in-frame clones, with some not included. The sample holds under 200,000 clones, around 94% seen once. This material consisted of peripheral blood, taken on day 0 of AZD1222 vaccination. Receptors originate from an adult in good health.

This chain connects TRBV7-3 to TRBJ1-2, with 9 bases fitting TRBD1. With V trimmed by 5 bases and J by 8 bases, 6 bases remained unmatched. The CDR3 covers 13 residues. CDR1 is SGHTA and CDR2 is FQGTGA in the germline V gene. The CDR3 reads CASSRGTGYGYTF. The CDR3 bases are TGTGCCAGCAGCCGAGGGACAGGGTACGGCTACACCTTC.

The V call is TRBV28, the J call TRBJ2-1; D unclear. The CDR3 has 12 residues. Germline V gene data show CDR1 as MDHEN and CDR2 as SYDVKM. Trimming removed 3 bases at V and 6 bases at J, with 6 bases between. The CDR3 DNA is TGTGCCAGCAGTTTGTCAGGCAATGAGCAGTTCTTC. It specifies CASSLSGNEQFF.

CDR3 in amino acids: CASSLGTPLSNQPQHF. The CDR3 DNA follows: TGTGCCAGCAGCTTAGGGACACCACTTAGCAATCAGCCCCAGCATTTT. The rearrangement links TRBV7-8 to TRBJ1-5; a weak D match, TRBD1 (5 bases). This CDR3 is built from 16 residues. V was pared by 1 base and J by 0 bases, with 10 bases between. The germline V gene encodes CDR1 SGHVS and CDR2 FQNEAQ.

The chain links TRBV5-1 to TRBJ1-5; possible D gene TRBD1, 5 bases. CDR3 size: 15 residues. The V end lost 3 bases, the J end lost 6 bases, and 16 bases lay between the germline ends. From germline, CDR1 is SGHRS and CDR2 YFSETQ. CDR3 nucleotides: TGCGCCAGCAGCTCCACTGGAGGGGCGGGTCAGCCCCAGCATTTT. Protein: CASSSTGGAGQPQHF.

This clone was detected only once. CDR3 nucleotides: TGTGCCAGCAGCCAAGGACGGCAGTTCCCAGATACGCAGTATTTT. It is translated as CASSQGRQFPDTQYF. The gene calls are TRBV4-2 and TRBJ2-3; D unclear. The CDR3 has 15 amino acids. Germline CDR1 LGHNA, CDR2 YNFKEQ. Deletions cut 1 base from V and 4 bases from J, with 12 bases between.

The chain carries TRBV10-2 and TRBJ2-5; D unresolved. The germline CDR1 and CDR2 sequences are WSHSY and SAAADI. The ends were cut back, 7 bases at V and 5 bases at J, with 11 bases in the middle. This CDR3 region has 12 residues. The CDR3 loop is CASTPVGETQYF. CDR3 bases: TGCGCCAGCACACCGGTCGGGGAGACCCAGTACTTC.

The chain is built from TRBV6-4 and TRBJ1-2; TRBD1 aligns across 7 bases. V shed 2 bases and J 5 bases; nucleotides not matched to a gene: 11. This CDR3 has 16 residues. In germline, CDR1 is MRHNA, CDR2 SNTAGT. The CDR3 region is CASSDADRSYLYGYTF. The CDR3 DNA follows: TGTGCCAGCAGTGACGCGGACAGGTCCTACTTATATGGCTACACCTTC.

This clone was found once. The chain employs TRBV27 and TRBJ1-2; D gene ambiguous. This CDR3 contains 13 residues. Trimming stripped 5 bases from V and 5 bases from J, with 12 bases between. Germline V gene data show CDR1 as MNHEY and CDR2 as SMNVEV (reference sequence). The CDR3 here is CASSHPDGYGYTF. DNA of the CDR3: TGTGCCAGCAGTCACCCCGACGGGTATGGCTACACCTTC.

This chain connects TRBV28 to TRBJ1-1, with no clear D. The V end lost 5 bases, the J end lost 0 bases, and 10 bases lay between the germline ends. The CDR3 is 14 residues long. The V gene's germline CDR1 is MDHEN and CDR2 SYDVKM. The CDR3 region is CASSPAYMNTEAFF. The CDR3 region has the DNA TGTGCCAGCAGTCCAGCCTACATGAACACTGAAGCTTTCTTT.

The chain couples TRBV4-1 to TRBJ1-5, with D maybe TRBD1 (5 bases). The CDR3 is 14 amino acids. Trimming took off 1 base at V and 7 bases at J, with 11 bases between the two ends. Per the germline V gene, CDR1 is MGHRA and CDR2 is YSYEKL. CDR3 loop: CASSQVGAGQPQHF. The CDR3 DNA follows: TGCGCCAGCAGCCAAGTAGGGGCGGGGCAGCCCCAGCATTTT.

CDR3 loop: CATSRDQGTYRETQYF. CDR3 nucleotides: TGTGCCACCAGCAGAGATCAGGGGACGTACCGAGAGACCCAGTACTTC. J is TRBJ2-5 and V is TRBV15, with a possible D match to TRBD1 (6 bases). Between the trimmed V and J ends, which lost 0 bases and 4 bases, there was a span of 15 bases. This CDR3 comprises 16 residues. Per germline, CDR1 LNHNV and CDR2 YYDKDF (reference sequence).

The chain couples TRBV28 to TRBJ1-5; unclear D gene. Germline CDR1 is MDHEN and CDR2 is SYDVKM. Trimming left V 4 bases short and J 0 bases short, with 7 bases between. CDR3 size: 14 residues. The CDR3 protein is CASSSRVSNQPQHF. Here the CDR3 DNA reads TGTGCCAGCAGTTCTAGGGTTAGCAATCAGCCCCAGCATTTT.

V is TRBV29-1 and J is TRBJ1-2; 7 bases fit TRBD1. Per the germline V gene, CDR1 is SQVTM and CDR2 is ANQGSEA. The CDR3 is 12 amino acids. Trimming removed 3 bases from V and 6 bases from J; junction bases left unmatched: 4. The DNA for the CDR3 is TGCAGCGTTGATGAGGGGGCGGATGGCTACACCTTC. This codes for CSVDEGADGYTF.

This chain links TRBV6-1 with TRBJ2-5, with 8 bases lining up with TRBD2. CDR3 length equals 15 residues. Germline loops: CDR1 MNHNS, CDR2 SASEGT. The V segment lost 2 bases and the J segment 9 bases; nucleotides outside the gene matches: 11. CDR3 sequence (DNA): TGTGCCAGCAGTGAACCGGGACTAGAAAGGGGAGCCCAGTACTTC. Translation gives CASSEPGLERGAQYF.

The rearrangement links TRBV19 to TRBJ1-1, with unresolved D. The CDR3 extends over 14 amino acids. V gave up 1 base and J gave up 0 bases, with 6 bases separating them. Per the germline V gene, CDR1 is LNHDA and CDR2 is SQIVND (reference sequence). The CDR3 reads CASSIVLMNTEAFF. The CDR3 DNA follows: TGTGCCAGTAGTATAGTTCTTATGAACACTGAAGCTTTCTTT.

The DNA for the CDR3 is TGTGCCAGCAGCTACAGGACGCTTGGACGAAACACCATATATTTT. The encoded protein is CASSYRTLGRNTIYF. The V and J genes are TRBV5-5 and TRBJ1-3, with TRBD1 as a possible D gene (5 bases). CDR1 is SGHKS, CDR2 YYEKEE, per germline (reference sequence). The length of the CDR3 is 15 residues. V was cut by 3 bases and J by 5 bases, with 15 bases left in between.

The J gene is TRBJ2-1, the V gene TRBV11-3; the D gene is possibly TRBD2 (6 bases). Germline V gene lookup returns CDR1 SGHNT and CDR2 YENEEA. The CDR3 is made up of 13 amino acids. The V gene lost 5 bases and the J gene lost 7 bases, with 12 bases spanning the gap. The CDR3 spells CASSGGTENEQFF. The DNA for the CDR3 is TGTGCCAGCAGCGGAGGGACGGAGAATGAGCAGTTCTTC.

V usage is TRBV5-6 and J usage is TRBJ1-2; the D gene is possibly TRBD1 (5 bases). V lost 4 bases and J 3 bases, leaving 13 bases between the germline ends. This CDR3 contains 14 residues. CDR1 and CDR2 (germline): SGHDT, YYEEEE. CDR3 in amino acids: CASSTSGTDYGYTF. As DNA, the CDR3 is TGTGCCAGCAGCACCTCCGGGACGGACTATGGCTACACCTTC.

The genes are TRBV3-1 (or the pseudogene TRBV3-2) and TRBJ2-7; D gene unclear. Trimming removed 2 bases from V and 5 bases from J, with 10 bases in between. The CDR3 extends over 13 amino acids. In germline, CDR1 is LGHDT, CDR2 YNNKEL (reference sequence). DNA of the CDR3: TGTGCCAGCAGCCAATTTGACGGTCACGAGCAGTACTTC. Its translation is CASSQFDGHEQYF.

The rearrangement links TRBV5-1 to TRBJ2-5; 8 bases map to TRBD1. The junction had 9 bases not matched to a gene; V was cut back by 4 bases and J by 4 bases. The CDR3 sequence is 15 residues long. Germline V CDR1 and CDR2: SGHRS, YFSETQ. CDR3 protein: CASSPGDRRLETQYF. The CDR3, as DNA: TGCGCCAGCAGCCCGGGGGACAGGCGACTAGAGACCCAGTACTTC.

This clone came up a few times. The chain employs TRBV6-5 and TRBJ1-3; D is uncertain. This CDR3 spans 14 amino acids. CDR1 and CDR2 from the germline V gene are MNHEY and SVGAGI. The ends were cut back, 8 bases at V and 4 bases at J, with 15 bases in the middle. The CDR3 region is CASDIEFPGNTIYF. The CDR3 coding sequence is TGTGCCAGCGATATTGAGTTTCCGGGAAACACCATATATTTT.

The rearrangement uses TRBV19 and TRBJ1-2; D gene unclear. Germline lookup yields CDR1 LNHDA and CDR2 SQIVND (reference sequence). CDR3 length equals 11 residues. Deletions cut 5 bases from V and 8 bases from J, with 9 bases between. CDR3 region: CASSPSTGYTF. DNA of the CDR3: TGTGCCAGTAGTCCTAGTACGGGCTACACCTTC.

V is TRBV7-5 and J is TRBJ1-3. TRBV7-5 counts as a pseudogene. The length of the CDR3 is 12 residues. CDR3 loop: CVRSLGGNTIYF. As DNA, the CDR3 is TGTGTCAGAAGCTTAGGTGGAAACACCATATATTTT.

The chain combines TRBV7-3 with TRBJ1-1; no clear D gene. CDR3 length: 16 residues. CDR1 is SGHTA and CDR2 is FQGTGA in the germline V gene. V was shortened by 0 bases and J by 1 base, with 12 bases between the two germline ends. The CDR3 here is CASSLTPGGPNTEAFF. In DNA form, the CDR3 reads TGTGCCAGCAGCTTAACTCCGGGTGGGCCGAACACTGAAGCTTTCTTT. The full variable domain, completed using reference TRBV7-3 and TRBJ1-1, is GAGVSQTPSNKVTEKGKYVELRCDPISGHTALYWYRQSLGQGPEFLIYFQGTGAADDSGLPNDRFFAVRPEGSVSTLKIQRTERGDSAVYLCASSLTPGGPNTEAFFGQGTRLTVV.

V usage is TRBV20-1 and J usage is TRBJ2-1; 8 positions agree with TRBD2. CDR3 length: 15 residues. Germline V gene data show CDR1 as DFQATT and CDR2 as SNEGSKA (reference sequence). V was clipped by 3 bases and J by 6 bases; unmatched bases: 10. The CDR3 DNA reads TGCAGTGCTAGTAACCCGGGAGGGCCTCTCAATGAGCAGTTCTTC. The encoded protein is CSASNPGGPLNEQFF.

The chain employs TRBV9 and TRBJ2-1; D is undetermined. The V gene's germline CDR1 is SGDLS and CDR2 YYNGEE. V dropped 3 bases and J dropped 6 bases, with 7 bases sitting between them. This CDR3 is 12 amino acids long. DNA of the CDR3: TGTGCCAGCAGCGCTTACACCAATGAGCAGTTCTTC. It codes for CASSAYTNEQFF.

This clone was recorded once. This chain uses TRBV30 with TRBJ1-5; 7 bases align to TRBD1. V shed 2 bases and J 5 bases; nucleotides not matched to a gene: 3. The CDR3 is 13 residues long. Germline CDR1 is GTSNPN and CDR2 is SVGIG (reference sequence). CDR3 nucleotides: TGTGCCTGGAGTCCCAGGGGGTATCAGCCCCAGCATTTT. Protein: CAWSPRGYQPQHF.

The J gene is TRBJ1-3, the V gene TRBV15; tentatively, D is TRBD1 (5 bases). The germline gives CDR1 LNHNV, CDR2 YYDKDF (reference sequence). V lost 3 bases to trimming and J lost 4 bases, with 16 bases between them. The CDR3 runs 16 residues. The CDR3 region has the DNA TGTGCCACCAGCAGGGATGGTGACAGATGGGGAAACACCATATATTTT. This gives the protein CATSRDGDRWGNTIYF. The full variable domain, with the rest looked up from reference TRBV15 and TRBJ1-3, is DAMVIQNPRYQVTQFGKPVTLSCSQTLNHNVMYWYQQKSSQAPKLLFHYYDKDFNNEADTPDNFQSRRPNTSFCFLDIRSPGLGDTAMYLCATSRDGDRWGNTIYFGEGSWLTVV.

This chain connects TRBV4-1 to TRBJ2-1, with 12 bases identical to TRBD2. In germline, CDR1 is MGHRA, CDR2 YSYEKL. The CDR3 length is 20 residues. V shed 3 bases and J 0 bases; nucleotides not matched to a gene: 12. DNA of the CDR3: TGCGCCAGCAGCCACAGGAGGGGGCTAGCGGGAGGGAGCTCCTACAATGAGCAGTTCTTC. The encoded protein is CASSHRRGLAGGSSYNEQFF.

This sequence joins TRBV19 and TRBJ2-7, with 7 bases fitting TRBD2. The CDR3 has 14 amino acids. Looked up from germline, CDR1 is LNHDA and CDR2 is SQIVND (reference sequence). The V segment lost 4 bases and the J segment 0 bases; nucleotides outside the gene matches: 3. The CDR3 DNA reads TGTGCCAGTAGTACCGGGACTATCTCCTACGAGCAGTACTTC. Translation gives CASSTGTISYEQYF. Together with reference TRBV19 and TRBJ2-7, the CDR3 gives the full variable domain: DGGITQSPKYLFRKEGQNVTLSCEQNLNHDAMYWYRQDPGQGLRLIYYSQIVNDFQKGDIAEGYSVSREKKESFPLTVTSAQKNPTAFYLCASSTGTISYEQYFGPGTRLTVT.

The chain couples TRBV2 to TRBJ1-5; no firm D call. Germline lookup yields CDR1 SNHLY and CDR2 FYNNEI. The CDR3 is made up of 15 amino acids. Deletions cut 4 bases from V and 0 bases from J, with 10 bases between. CDR3 DNA sequence: TGTGCCAGCAGTGTGGGGAAGGGTAGCAATCAGCCCCAGCATTTT. It yields the protein CASSVGKGSNQPQHF.